This TCR beta chain came from a study of shared clonotypes between healthy human individuals. Study background: The donors, two women and a few men, were aged 18 to 49. Findings of the study overall: The rarefaction results pointed to incomplete sorted-subset sequencing despite large depth. Genetic and exposure-history diversity was limited by the small donor number.

At the deep level, the assay was run. Measured with immunoSEQ multiplex PCR; TCRdb has only the in-frame clones, and not every one. The sample lists some 900,000 clones; 60% to 85% were seen once. About this clone: The antigen remains unidentified.

This CDR3 has 14 amino acids. Trimming removed 5 bases from V and 4 bases from J, with 9 bases in between. Germline V gene data show CDR1 as LGHNA and CDR2 as YNFKEQ. The chain uses TRBV4-2 and TRBJ1-6; no clear D gene. The sample was memory CD4+ T cells sorted from blood. As for subset: CD45RA-negative fraction. The receptor comes from a man aged 18-30 years in good health. CDR3: CASSEDGYNSPLHF. The CDR3 nucleotides read TGTGCCAGCAGCGAGGACGGTTATAATTCACCCCTCCACTTT.